A single TCR beta chain is shown here with its context. This specimen comes from a study of blood T cell repertoires in COVID-19. Study-level background: Specimens from acute and convalescent COVID-19 originated in the United States, Italy and Spain. Sample material is recorded as cDNA or gDNA derived from T cells, B-cell-depleted T cells, or PBMCs.

V gave up 5 bases and J gave up 3 bases, with 13 bases separating them. Germline CDR1 reads SGHVS; CDR2 reads FQNEAQ. The CDR3 consists of 14 residues. In the source study's methods: Amplification of reference gene primers provided the estimated nucleated cell counts. Generated by immunoSEQ multiplex PCR, the TCRdb table keeps only in-frame clones and is missing some. V, J and clone size reflect that table, while D and trimming were determined from the DNA. The data hold about 260,000 clones, with almost 85% observed a single time. The rearrangement joins TRBV7-8 to TRBJ1-2; maybe TRBD1 (6 bases). Sample: peripheral blood. This clonotype originated in a woman aged 80 or over with acute or convalescent COVID-19. The CDR3 DNA is TGTGCCAGCAGCCGCACAGGGCCCCACTATGGCTACACCTTC. As protein: CASSRTGPHYGYTF.